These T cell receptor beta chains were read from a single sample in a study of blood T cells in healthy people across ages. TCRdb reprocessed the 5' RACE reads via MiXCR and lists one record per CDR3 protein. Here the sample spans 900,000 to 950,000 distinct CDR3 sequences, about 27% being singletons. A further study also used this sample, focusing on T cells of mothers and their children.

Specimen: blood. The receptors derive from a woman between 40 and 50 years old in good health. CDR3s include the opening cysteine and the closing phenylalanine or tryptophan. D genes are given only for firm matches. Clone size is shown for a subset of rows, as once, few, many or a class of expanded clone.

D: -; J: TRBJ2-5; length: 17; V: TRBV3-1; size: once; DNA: TGTGCCAGCAGCCAAGACATGAGCGTCGCGGGGACGGAGACCCAGTACTTC; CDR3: CASSQDMSVAGTETQYF
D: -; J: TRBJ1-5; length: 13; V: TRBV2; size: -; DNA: TGTGCCAGCAGAGAGGACAGTAGTGGGCCCCAGCATTTT; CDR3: CASREDSSGPQHF
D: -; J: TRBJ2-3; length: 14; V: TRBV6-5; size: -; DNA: TGTGCCAGCAGTTACTCAGGTGCCCAGGATACGCAGTATTTT; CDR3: CASSYSGAQDTQYF
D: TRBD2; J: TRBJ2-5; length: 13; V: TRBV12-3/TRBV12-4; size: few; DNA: TGTGCCAGCAGTGGACTAGCGGGAGGGACCCAGTACTTC; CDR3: CASSGLAGGTQYF
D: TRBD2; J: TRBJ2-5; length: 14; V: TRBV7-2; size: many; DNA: TGTGCCAGCAGCGCAGCGGGGGCCCAAGAGACCCAGTACTTC; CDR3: CASSAAGAQETQYF
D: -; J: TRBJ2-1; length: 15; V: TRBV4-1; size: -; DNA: TGCGCCAGCAGCACACAGGGAAACTCCTACAATGAGCAGTTCTTC; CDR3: CASSTQGNSYNEQFF
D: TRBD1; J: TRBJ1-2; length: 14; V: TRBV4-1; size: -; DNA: TGCGCCAGCAGCCAGGGTACAGGGGAAACTGGCTACACCTTC; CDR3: CASSQGTGETGYTF
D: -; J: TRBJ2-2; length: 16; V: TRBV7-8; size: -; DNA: TGTGCCAGCAGCTTGAGTGATTATTCATGGACCGGGGAGCTGTTTTTT; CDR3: CASSLSDYSWTGELFF
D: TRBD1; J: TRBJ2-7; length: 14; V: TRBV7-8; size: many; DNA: TGTGCCAGCAGCCAAGGGGACAGGGGCTACGAGCAGTACTTC; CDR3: CASSQGDRGYEQYF
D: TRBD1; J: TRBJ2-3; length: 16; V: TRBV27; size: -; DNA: TGTGCCAGCAGTTTCCCACGACAGGGTGGCCCAGATACGCAGTATTTT; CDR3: CASSFPRQGGPDTQYF
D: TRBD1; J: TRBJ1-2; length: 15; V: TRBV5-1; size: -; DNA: TGCGCCAGCAGTCCCTCGGGACAGGGGGCGCGAGGCTACACCTTC; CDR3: CASSPSGQGARGYTF
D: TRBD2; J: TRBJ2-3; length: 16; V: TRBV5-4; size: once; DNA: TGTGCCAGCAGCTTGGAAGCGCGGGGGGGAACAGATACGCAGTATTTT; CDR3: CASSLEARGGTDTQYF
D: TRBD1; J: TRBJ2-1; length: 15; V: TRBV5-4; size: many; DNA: TGTGCCAGCAGCCTAGGGGACAGGGCGCGGGGTGGACAGTTCTTC; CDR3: CASSLGDRARGGQFF
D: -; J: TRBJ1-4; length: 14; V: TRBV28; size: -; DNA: TGTGCCAGCAGTTTAAGACACCCTAATGAAAAACTGTTTTTT; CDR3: CASSLRHPNEKLFF
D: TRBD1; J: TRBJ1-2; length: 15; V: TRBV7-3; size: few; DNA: TGTGCCAGCAGCTCTGGGACAGGGACGGTCTATGGCTACACCTTC; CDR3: CASSSGTGTVYGYTF
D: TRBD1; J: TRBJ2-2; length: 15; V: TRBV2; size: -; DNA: TGTGCCAGCAGGCGGGACAGGGCGAACACCGGGGAGCTGTTTTTT; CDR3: CASRRDRANTGELFF